The sequence of this T cell receptor beta chain was determined in a study of blood T cell repertoires in COVID-19. The wider study: Specimens from acute and convalescent COVID-19 originated in the United States, Italy and Spain. Sample material is recorded as cDNA or gDNA derived from T cells, B-cell-depleted T cells, or PBMCs.

Clones were sequenced by immunoSEQ multiplex PCR, and TCRdb holds only the in-frame ones, with some missing. The table has around 150,000 clones, about 83% seen once. V dropped 2 bases and J dropped 0 bases, with 7 bases sitting between them. This CDR3 is 15 amino acids long. Germline assignment: CDR1 MNHEY and CDR2 SMNVEV (reference sequence). The Seattle patients joined while their infection was active and were tracked longitudinally afterward. The chain links TRBV27 to TRBJ2-2; no definite D call. The specimen was peripheral blood. The receptor's source is a woman aged 70-85 years with COVID-19, enrolled during active disease. As DNA, the CDR3 is TGTGCCAGCAGTTTAAGTGGGCCGAACACCGGGGAGCTGTTTTTT. It codes for CASSLSGPNTGELFF.